These 19 T cell receptor beta chains were sequenced from one sample in a study of blood T cell repertoires in COVID-19. Sequencing was performed with immunoSEQ multiplex PCR; in TCRdb, only in-frame clones are kept and a portion is missing. The sample consists of under 200,000 clones, about four fifths of them appearing once. Sequenced input: peripheral blood. The receptors originated from a man in his 70s who had recovered from COVID-19.

This clone has only a few counts. V gene TRBV5-1 combines with J gene TRBJ2-7; 8 bases agree with TRBD2. The CDR3 length is 14 residues. V dropped 3 bases and J dropped 4; count of bases not matched to a gene: 6. Germline CDR1 SGHRS, CDR2 YFSETQ. The CDR3, as DNA: TGCGCCAGCAGCTCAAGCGGGAGTGGGTACGAGCAGTACTTC. This gives the protein CASSSSGSGYEQYF.

The V gene is TRBV5-6, the J gene TRBJ1-1, with TRBD1 matching 7 bases. The germline V gene has CDR1 SGHDT and CDR2 YYEEEE. Trimming removed 3 bases from V and 1 base from J; junction bases left unmatched: 12. The CDR3 spans 17 residues. The CDR3 nucleotides are TGTGCCAGCAGCTACCTATTCGATCGACAGGGGAACACTGAAGCTTTCTTT. This sequence encodes CASSYLFDRQGNTEAFF.

This clone was recorded only once. The chain has TRBV7-8 and TRBJ2-1; 11 bases match TRBD2. The V and J ends lost 4 bases and 7 bases, in that order; junction bases with no gene match: 24. The CDR3 has 21 residues. Per the germline V gene, CDR1 is SGHVS and CDR2 is FQNEAQ. The CDR3 is CASSYHVSGRAKGSYKNEQFF. In nucleotides, the CDR3 is TGTGCCAGCAGCTACCACGTTAGCGGGAGGGCCAAGGGTTCCTACAAGAATGAGCAGTTCTTC. Variable domain in full (rest from reference TRBV7-8 and TRBJ2-1): GAGVSQSPRYKVAKRGQDVALRCDPISGHVSLFWYQQALGQGPEFLTYFQNEAQLDKSGLPSDRFFAERPEGSVSTLKIQRTQQEDSAVYLCASSYHVSGRAKGSYKNEQFFGPGTRLTVL.

The J gene is TRBJ2-6, the V gene TRBV28; 8 bases fit TRBD1. Looked up from germline, CDR1 is MDHEN and CDR2 is SYDVKM. Trimming removed 5 bases from V and 3 bases from J; junction bases left unmatched: 12. The CDR3 spans 18 residues. CDR3 residues: CASSDPGTGGIGANVLTF. In nucleotides, the CDR3 is TGTGCCAGCAGTGACCCTGGCACAGGGGGTATTGGGGCCAACGTCCTGACTTTC.

This sequence joins TRBV7-9 and TRBJ2-5; possibly TRBD2 for D (5 bases). CDR1 and CDR2 (germline): SEHNR, FQNEAQ (reference sequence). The CDR3 has 14 amino acids. V was clipped by 0 bases and J by 1 base, with 6 bases between them. The CDR3 sequence: CASSLAGGQETQYF. The CDR3 nucleotides are TGTGCCAGCAGCTTAGCTGGAGGCCAAGAGACCCAGTACTTC.

The gene calls are TRBV28 and TRBJ1-2, with 8 bases fitting TRBD1. CDR3 length equals 15 residues. Losses at the gene ends were 6 bases for V and 6 bases for J; bases not matched to a gene: 12. Germline values: CDR1 MDHEN, CDR2 SYDVKM. The CDR3 region has the DNA TGTGCCAGCAGATATTCTATAGGACAGGGAGATGGCTACACCTTC. It codes for CASRYSIGQGDGYTF.

The gene calls are TRBV10-2 and TRBJ1-1; 7 nucleotides line up with TRBD1. The V gene's germline CDR1 is WSHSY and CDR2 SAAADI. The CDR3 sequence is 17 residues long. The J segment lost 0 bases and the V segment lost 10 bases, leaving 17 bases of the junction unmatched. CDR3: CATNPPQGRGMNTEAFF. The CDR3, as DNA: TGCGCCACCAACCCCCCACAGGGGCGCGGGATGAACACTGAAGCTTTCTTT.

The V and J genes are TRBV28 and TRBJ2-3, with 13 positions matching TRBD2. With V trimmed by 8 bases and J by 4 bases, 9 bases remained unmatched. Germline lookup yields CDR1 MDHEN and CDR2 SYDVKM. This CDR3 contains 16 residues. The CDR3 sequence is CASLSTGLAGPDTQYF. The CDR3 coding sequence is TGTGCCAGCTTGAGTACGGGACTAGCGGGACCAGATACGCAGTATTTT.

This clone was counted between two and nine times. This CDR3 is also generated by other DNA sequences in the sample. The chain uses TRBV5-1 and TRBJ1-6, with 9 bases identical to TRBD1. The V segment lost 1 base and the J segment 7 bases; nucleotides outside the gene matches: 3. The CDR3 covers 15 residues. Germline CDR1 reads SGHRS; CDR2 reads YFSETQ. The CDR3 loop reads CASSLRQGGNSPLHF. The CDR3 nucleotides read TGCGCCAGCAGCTTGAGACAGGGGGGCAATTCACCCCTCCACTTT.

The rearrangement uses TRBV5-1 and TRBJ2-1, with 7 nucleotides matching TRBD2. Germline CDR1 reads SGHRS; CDR2 reads YFSETQ. The V segment lost 4 bases and the J segment 8 bases; nucleotides outside the gene matches: 15. The CDR3 is 16 amino acids. CDR3 bases: TGCGCCAGCAGCATAGGCAGTGGCGGGAGAGGCGATGAGCAGTTCTTC. Protein: CASSIGSGGRGDEQFF.

The chain is built from TRBV7-9 and TRBJ2-1; 7 nucleotides match TRBD2. The CDR3 contains 15 residues. Germline V CDR1 and CDR2: SEHNR, FQNEAQ (reference sequence). V gave up 2 bases and J gave up 7 bases; unmatched junction bases: 8. The CDR3 DNA sequence: TGTGCCAGCAGCTTAAGGGACTACCTTCTAAATGAGCAGTTCTTC. Protein: CASSLRDYLLNEQFF.

V usage is TRBV11-2 and J usage is TRBJ2-1; 7 bases map to TRBD2. Germline assignment: CDR1 SGHAT and CDR2 FQNNGV. The CDR3 loop spans 15 amino acids. V gave up 5 bases and J gave up 4 bases; unmatched junction bases: 8. The CDR3: CASSTTSGTYNEQFF. The CDR3 nucleotides are TGTGCCAGCAGCACCACCAGCGGGACGTACAATGAGCAGTTCTTC.

The chain uses TRBV27 and TRBJ2-7; TRBD2 matches 7 bases. The germline CDR1 and CDR2 sequences are MNHEY and SMNVEV (reference sequence). V lost 6 bases to trimming and J lost 2 bases; unmatched junction nucleotides: 16. The CDR3 consists of 17 residues. DNA of the CDR3: TGTGCCAGCAGCCTCTCCCTGGGAGGGACGGAAGCCTACGAGCAGTACTTC. Residues: CASSLSLGGTEAYEQYF.

The J gene is TRBJ2-3, the V gene TRBV30; 9 positions match TRBD2. Germline CDR1 reads GTSNPN; CDR2 reads SVGIG (reference sequence). This CDR3 spans 15 amino acids. V was pared by 1 base and J by 5 bases, with 7 bases of the junction left unmatched. The CDR3 nucleotides read TGTGCCTGGAGTGCGCGGACTAGCGTTGTAGATACGCAGTATTTT. Protein product: CAWSARTSVVDTQYF.

The rearrangement links TRBV12-5 to TRBJ2-3; 8 bases line up with TRBD2. V dropped 5 bases and J dropped 4; count of bases not matched to a gene: 5. The CDR3 spans 14 residues. CDR1 and CDR2 from the germline V gene are LGHNT and FRNRAP. CDR3 protein: CASGPGLVADTQYF. The CDR3 DNA reads TGTGCTAGTGGTCCGGGACTAGTGGCAGATACGCAGTATTTT.

This clone was counted only a few times. V is TRBV5-6 and J is TRBJ2-1, with 11 nucleotides matching TRBD2. The germline V gene has CDR1 SGHDT and CDR2 YYEEEE. The trim removed 3 bases at V and 1 base at J, leaving 6 bases unmatched. The CDR3 runs to 17 residues. In DNA form, the CDR3 reads TGTGCCAGCAGCTCTAGACTAGCGGGGAAATCCTACAATGAGCAGTTCTTC. It encodes CASSSRLAGKSYNEQFF.

This sequence joins TRBV3-1 (or the pseudogene TRBV3-2) and TRBJ2-1; TRBD2 aligns across 9 bases. Looked up from germline, CDR1 is LGHDT and CDR2 is YNNKEL (reference sequence). The CDR3 has 16 residues. Unmatched junction bases numbered 4, after V lost 0 bases and J lost 4 bases. CDR3 region: CASSQDTSGGYNEQFF. CDR3 sequence (DNA): TGTGCCAGCAGCCAAGATACCAGCGGGGGGTACAATGAGCAGTTCTTC.

In DNA form, the CDR3 reads TGTGCCAGCAGTCCCCGAGTAGCGGGAGGCTACGAGCAGTACTTC. As protein: CASSPRVAGGYEQYF. The V gene is TRBV27, the J gene TRBJ2-7; 10 nucleotides line up with TRBD2. CDR3 length: 15 residues. Germline loops: CDR1 MNHEY, CDR2 SMNVEV (reference sequence). The ends lost 5 bases at V and 3 bases at J; junction bases unmatched: 7.

V gene TRBV6-2 or TRBV6-3 combines with J gene TRBJ2-1; 13 nucleotides match TRBD2. The germline gives CDR1 MNHEY, CDR2 SVGEGT. The junction had 4 bases not matched to a gene; V was cut back by 2 bases and J by 9 bases. The CDR3 runs to 15 residues. Written as DNA, the CDR3 is TGTGCCAGCAGTTACGGACTAGCGGGAGCTCTTGAGCAGTTCTTC. It specifies CASSYGLAGALEQFF.